The 16 T cell receptor beta chains below come from one sample, sequenced in a study of CD8+ T cells in alopecia areata. The authors extracted RNA and reverse transcribed it into cDNA as the sequencing template. Assay: immunoSEQ multiplex PCR; the TCRdb copy retains only in-frame clones and omits some. Seen here are roughly 170,000 clones, 50% to 60% observed once, and the top ten hold 14% to 15%. The material was CD4+ T cells sorted from blood, obtained at week 0. The receptors were sampled from a human donor with alopecia areata.

The J gene is TRBJ2-5, the V gene TRBV29-1, with TRBD2 as a possible D gene (6 bases). The CDR3 covers 13 residues. Germline assignment: CDR1 SQVTM and CDR2 ANQGSEA. V lost 6 bases and J 1 base, leaving 12 bases between the germline ends. The CDR3 sequence: CSVEGLLQETQYF. The CDR3 DNA reads TGCAGCGTGGAGGGACTCCTCCAAGAGACCCAGTACTTC.

The rearrangement uses TRBV2 and TRBJ2-7; 8 positions agree with TRBD1. Germline trimming cut 7 bases from V and 3 bases from J; bases unmatched to any gene: 8. CDR1 is SNHLY, CDR2 FYNNEI, per germline. The CDR3 loop spans 14 amino acids. The CDR3 here is CASTLQGAVYEQYF. The CDR3 nucleotides are TGTGCCAGCACCCTTCAGGGGGCAGTCTACGAGCAGTACTTC.

This chain connects TRBV25-1 to TRBJ2-7; D is undetermined. CDR1 MGHDK and CDR2 SYGVNS come from the germline V gene. Trimming removed 4 bases at V and 2 bases at J, with 15 bases between. The CDR3 extends over 15 amino acids. CDR3 sequence (DNA): TGTGCCAGCAGTGTATCGAGGCCCAGTACCTACGAGCAGTACTTC. Amino acid sequence: CASSVSRPSTYEQYF.

J is TRBJ1-4 and V is TRBV2; D is undetermined. This CDR3 region has 13 residues. Looked up from germline, CDR1 is SNHLY and CDR2 is FYNNEI. V shed 6 bases and J shed 5 bases, with 10 bases lying between them. The CDR3 here is CASSDGFNEKLFF. For the CDR3, the DNA is TGTGCCAGCAGCGACGGGTTCAATGAAAAACTGTTTTTT.

The rearrangement links TRBV27 to TRBJ1-5; D is ambiguous. V lost 6 bases and J lost 4, with 10 bases in between. Per the germline V gene, CDR1 is MNHEY and CDR2 is SMNVEV (reference sequence). The length of the CDR3 is 13 residues. The CDR3 coding sequence is TGTGCCAGCAGGCTACAAGAAAATCAGCCCCAGCATTTT. It yields the protein CASRLQENQPQHF.

This chain uses TRBV2 with TRBJ2-3; D might be TRBD1 (6 bases). The germline gives CDR1 SNHLY, CDR2 FYNNEI. The V end was cut by 10 bases, the J end by 2 bases, with 16 bases between. The CDR3 covers 14 residues. CDR3 nucleotide sequence: TGTGCCAACCCCGGGCAGGGGCCCACAGATACGCAGTATTTT. Protein sequence: CANPGQGPTDTQYF.

This sequence joins TRBV29-1 and TRBJ2-1; D is unresolved. CDR1 is SQVTM, CDR2 ANQGSEA, per germline. Between the trimmed V and J ends, which lost 3 bases and 4 bases, there was a span of 13 bases. The CDR3 covers 14 residues. The CDR3 here is CSVDVWGTYNEQFF. For the CDR3, the DNA is TGCAGCGTTGATGTTTGGGGAACGTACAATGAGCAGTTCTTC.

The chain combines TRBV6-5 with TRBJ2-2, with D hard to call. The ends were cut back, 0 bases at V and 5 bases at J, with 1 base in the middle. In germline, CDR1 is MNHEY, CDR2 SVGAGI. This CDR3 spans 12 amino acids. The CDR3 is CASSYSTGELFF. CDR3 bases: TGTGCCAGCAGTTACTCGACCGGGGAGCTGTTTTTT.

This clone was detected only a few times. The chain recombines TRBV5-1 with TRBJ2-7, with 9 bases fitting TRBD1. Germline CDR1 SGHRS, CDR2 YFSETQ. J was trimmed by 6 bases and V by 4 bases; bases with no gene match: 5. The CDR3 consists of 13 residues. The CDR3 loop is CASSDRQGGEQYF. The CDR3 DNA reads as TGCGCCAGCAGCGATCGACAGGGGGGCGAGCAGTACTTC.

This clone showed up just a few times. This chain connects TRBV5-1 to TRBJ2-2; D tentatively fits TRBD1 or TRBD2 (5 bases each). The CDR3 loop spans 14 amino acids. V was trimmed by 4 bases and J by 6 bases, leaving 13 bases between them. CDR1 SGHRS and CDR2 YFSETQ come from the germline V gene. The CDR3 DNA reads as TGCGCCAGCAGCCCGGTGGGGGATTCCGGGGAGCTGTTTTTT. It translates to CASSPVGDSGELFF.

The chain's CDR3 is CASSNPGQGDDGYTF. The CDR3 DNA sequence: TGTGCCAGCAGCAATCCGGGACAGGGGGACGATGGCTACACCTTC. The rearrangement links TRBV4-2 to TRBJ1-2; 11 bases fit TRBD1. V shed 5 bases, J shed 6 bases, and the junction held 8 bases outside the gene matches. The CDR3 consists of 15 residues. Germline CDR1 reads LGHNA; CDR2 reads YNFKEQ.

This chain joins TRBV4-1 and TRBJ2-7, with D hard to call. V dropped 5 bases and J dropped 6 bases, with 11 bases sitting between them. CDR1 MGHRA and CDR2 YSYEKL come from the germline V gene. The CDR3 is 12 residues long. CDR3 residues: CASSLVGFEQYF. CDR3 DNA sequence: TGCGCCAGCAGCTTGGTAGGGTTCGAGCAGTACTTC.

This chain connects TRBV9 to TRBJ1-3, with a tentative D call TRBD1 (6 bases). Trimming pared 4 bases from V and 2 bases from J, leaving 16 bases between. The germline CDR1 and CDR2 sequences are SGDLS and YYNGEE. The CDR3 consists of 16 residues. The CDR3, as DNA: TGTGCCAGCAGCCCTCCCCGGGGGGCGGCTGGAAACACCATATATTTT. This codes for CASSPPRGAAGNTIYF.

CDR3 in amino acids: CASSLTGWGNEKLFF. The CDR3 coding sequence is TGCGCCAGCAGCCTAACGGGTTGGGGGAATGAAAAACTGTTTTTT. The chain joins TRBV4-1 to TRBJ1-4; D perhaps matches TRBD1 (5 bases). This CDR3 is built from 15 residues. V was clipped by 4 bases and J by 5 bases, with 14 bases between them. Germline loops: CDR1 MGHRA, CDR2 YSYEKL.

The rearrangement links TRBV2 to TRBJ2-1; 10 nucleotides match TRBD1. The V segment lost 7 bases and the J segment 15 bases; nucleotides outside the gene matches: 15. The CDR3 is made up of 14 amino acids. In germline, CDR1 is SNHLY, CDR2 FYNNEI. CDR3 DNA sequence: TGTGCCAGCAAGGGGGACAGGGGCCGGGTTGATGCGTTCTTC. This translates into CASKGDRGRVDAFF.

This chain uses TRBV30 with TRBJ1-3; 7 bases fit TRBD1. V lost 4 bases to trimming and J lost 0 bases; unmatched junction nucleotides: 6. Germline-derived CDR1 and CDR2 are GTSNPN and SVGIG (reference sequence). The CDR3 length is 15 residues. The CDR3 region is CAWKTGRNSGNTIYF. DNA for the CDR3: TGTGCCTGGAAGACAGGGAGGAACTCTGGAAACACCATATATTTT.